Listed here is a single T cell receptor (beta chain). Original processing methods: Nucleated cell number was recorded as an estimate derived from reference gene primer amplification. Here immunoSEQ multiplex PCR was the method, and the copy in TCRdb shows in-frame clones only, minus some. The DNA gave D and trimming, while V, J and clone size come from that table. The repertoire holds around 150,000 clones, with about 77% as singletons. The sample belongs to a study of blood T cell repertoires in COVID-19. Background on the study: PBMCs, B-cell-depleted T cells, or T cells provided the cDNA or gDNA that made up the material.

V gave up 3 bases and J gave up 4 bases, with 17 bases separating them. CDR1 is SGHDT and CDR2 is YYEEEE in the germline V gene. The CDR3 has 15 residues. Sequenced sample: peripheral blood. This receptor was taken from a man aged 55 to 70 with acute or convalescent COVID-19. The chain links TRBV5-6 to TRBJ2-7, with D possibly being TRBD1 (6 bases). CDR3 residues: CASSSSRTEIYEQYF. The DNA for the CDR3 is TGTGCCAGCAGCTCCTCTAGGACAGAAATTTACGAGCAGTACTTC.